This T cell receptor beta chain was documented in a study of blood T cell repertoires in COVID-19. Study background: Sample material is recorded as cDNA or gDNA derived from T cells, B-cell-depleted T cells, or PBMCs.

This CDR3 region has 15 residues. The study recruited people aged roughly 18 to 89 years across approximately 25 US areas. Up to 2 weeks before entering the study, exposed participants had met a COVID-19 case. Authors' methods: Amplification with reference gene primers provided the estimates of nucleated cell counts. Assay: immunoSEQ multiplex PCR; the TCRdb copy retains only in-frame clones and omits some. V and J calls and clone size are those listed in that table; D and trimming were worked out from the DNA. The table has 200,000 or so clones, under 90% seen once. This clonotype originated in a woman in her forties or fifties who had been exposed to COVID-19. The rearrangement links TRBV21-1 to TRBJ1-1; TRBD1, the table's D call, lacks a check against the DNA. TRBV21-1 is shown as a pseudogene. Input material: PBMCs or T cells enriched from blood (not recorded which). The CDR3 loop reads CASSNVWGRDTEAFF. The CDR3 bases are TGTGCCAGCAGCAACGTATGGGGCCGGGACACTGAAGCTTTCTTT.